These 4 T cell receptor beta chains share one sample of origin, sequenced in a study of shared clonotypes between healthy human individuals (dated by TCRdb to the early 2020s). The library was built by means of the immunoSEQ multiplex PCR assay. TCRdb took this table from immuneACCESS and kept in-frame rearrangements with V and J called. Such tables lack part of the clones; where checked against another copy, unresolved V genes explain under half of the gap, and the rest is unexplained. In this sample the table shows millions of clones, just over 90% of which occur a single time. 1.5% to 2% of the sample rests with the top ten. CD8 naive samples were obtained by positive selection for CCR7 among CD45RO-negative cells, yielding a CD45RA+CCR7+ population from which TemRA cells were excluded. The sequencing input was naive CD8+ T cells from PBMCs. This sample's cell subset or site label indicates: CD45RA+CCR7+. These receptors were obtained from a man between 18 and 35 years old in good health. Some clones in this sample may be carry-over from other donors' samples.

This clone was seen only once. V is TRBV4-3 and J is TRBJ2-5; D may be TRBD1 (6 bases). The J call may be in error: the DNA end matches TRBJ2-7 better. The CDR3 extends over 18 amino acids. From germline, CDR1 is LGHNA and CDR2 YSLEER. CDR3 sequence: CASSQAPRAVQGWDEQYF. The CDR3 nucleotides read TGCGCCAGCAGCCAGGCACCCCGCGCGGTACAGGGTTGGGACGAGCAGTACTTC.

The rearrangement uses TRBV9 and TRBJ1-3; D is ambiguous. The CDR3 contains 14 residues. V was clipped by 4 bases and J by 2 bases, with 10 bases between them. Germline V gives CDR1 SGDLS, CDR2 YYNGEE. The CDR3 DNA reads TGTGCCAGCAGCTTCCGTGGAGCTGGAAACACCATATATTTT. Translating gives CASSFRGAGNTIYF.

V usage is TRBV4-2 and J usage is TRBJ2-7; 9 bases are shared with TRBD2. Germline CDR1 is LGHNA and CDR2 is YNFKEQ. The CDR3 totals 15 residues. V gave up 3 bases and J gave up 5 bases; unmatched junction bases: 8. The CDR3 coding sequence is TGTGCCAGCAGCCAGGTTAGCGGGAGCCGAGACGAGCAGTACTTC. Translating gives CASSQVSGSRDEQYF.

The chain has TRBV4-3 and TRBJ2-7; 7 bases are a match to TRBD1. Losses at the gene ends were 4 bases for V and 5 bases for J; bases not matched to a gene: 8. CDR1 and CDR2 (germline): LGHNA, YSLEER. This CDR3 comprises 14 residues. The CDR3, as DNA: TGCGCCAGCAGCCGGAACAGGGGTCGGGACGAGCAGTACTTC. It encodes CASSRNRGRDEQYF.